What follows are 22 T cell receptor beta chains derived from one specimen sequenced in a study of cytomegalovirus exposure and HLA in healthy donors. Primers: 60 Vbeta forward and 13 Jbeta reverse. Sequencing used immunoSEQ multiplex PCR; TCRdb keeps in-frame clones, though not all of them. The sample has around 190,000 clones; roughly 86% are singletons. The sequencing input was PBMCs. Every receptor here comes from a man in his forties in good health and CMV-seropositive.

The chain uses TRBV30 and TRBJ2-1, with a weak D call TRBD2 (5 bases). The germline V and J ends were trimmed by 4 bases and 7 bases, with 20 bases remaining between them. The CDR3 is 15 residues long. The germline gives CDR1 GTSNPN, CDR2 SVGIG (reference sequence). The DNA for the CDR3 is TGTGCCTGGATGAGGTCGGGGAGTAAAAGGAATGAGCAGTTCTTC. Translation: CAWMRSGSKRNEQFF.

The V gene is TRBV6-6, the J gene TRBJ2-7; D perhaps matches TRBD2 (5 bases). The germline V gene encodes CDR1 MNHNY and CDR2 SVGAGI (reference sequence). Trimming removed 7 bases at V and 4 bases at J, with 20 bases between. CDR3 length: 15 residues. CDR3 nucleotide sequence: TGTGCCAGCACTCCTTACCGGGGAGTAGAGTACGAGCAGTACTTC. This encodes CASTPYRGVEYEQYF.

The chain uses TRBV25-1 and TRBJ2-2, with 12 bases identical to TRBD2. V lost 7 bases and J lost 6; bases outside the gene matches: 6. CDR3 length: 15 residues. Germline CDR1 is MGHDK and CDR2 is SYGVNS. CDR3 amino acids: CASTPSGGAAGELFF. CDR3 DNA: TGTGCCAGCACCCCTAGCGGGGGGGCCGCCGGGGAGCTGTTTTTT.

The chain recombines TRBV2 with TRBJ2-2; TRBD1 agrees at 7 bases. The CDR3 contains 16 residues. Losses at the gene ends were 5 bases for V and 1 base for J; bases not matched to a gene: 7. From germline, CDR1 is SNHLY and CDR2 FYNNEI. This CDR3 is CASSIEGALNTGELFF. The CDR3 region has the DNA TGTGCCAGCAGTATCGAGGGGGCCCTGAACACCGGGGAGCTGTTTTTT. Together with reference TRBV2 and TRBJ2-2, the CDR3 gives the full variable domain: EPEVTQTPSHQVTQMGQEVILRCVPISNHLYFYWYRQILGQKVEFLVSFYNNEISEKSEIFDDQFSVERPDGSNFTLKIRSTKLEDSAMYFCASSIEGALNTGELFFGEGSRLTVL.

V and J are TRBV5-5 and TRBJ2-5; 8 nucleotides line up with TRBD1. CDR3 length equals 13 residues. J gave up 2 bases and V 5 bases, and 2 bases lay outside the gene matches. CDR1 and CDR2 from the germline V gene are SGHKS and YYEKEE (reference sequence). CDR3: CASRGTGQETQYF. CDR3 DNA sequence: TGTGCCAGCAGAGGGACAGGTCAAGAGACCCAGTACTTC.

The chain joins TRBV18 to TRBJ2-7, with TRBD1 matching 7 bases. The CDR3 is 15 residues long. The V segment lost 3 bases and the J segment 0 bases; nucleotides outside the gene matches: 5. Germline CDR1 is KGHSH and CDR2 is LQKENI. The CDR3 here is CASSPTGDSSYEQYF. The CDR3 DNA reads TGTGCCAGCTCACCTACAGGGGATTCCTCCTACGAGCAGTACTTC. The full variable domain, rest sourced from reference TRBV18 and TRBJ2-7, is NAGVMQNPRHLVRRRGQEARLRCSPMKGHSHVYWYRQLPEEGLKFMVYLQKENIIDESGMPKERFSAEFPKEGPSILRIQQVVRGDSAAYFCASSPTGDSSYEQYFGPGTRLTVT.

CDR3 coding DNA: TGCGCCAGCAGTGCAGACGGGGGCTCTGGAAACACCATATATTTT. This gives the protein CASSADGGSGNTIYF. This chain connects TRBV10-2 to TRBJ1-3; D perhaps matches TRBD1 (5 bases). V was shortened by 4 bases and J by 0 bases, with 10 bases between the two germline ends. CDR1 WSHSY and CDR2 SAAADI come from the germline V gene. This CDR3 is built from 15 residues.

The chain is built from TRBV6-5 and TRBJ2-7; 10 bases agree with TRBD1. J was trimmed by 7 bases and V by 5 bases; bases with no gene match: 11. Germline CDR1 MNHEY, CDR2 SVGAGI. The CDR3 covers 15 residues. In nucleotides, the CDR3 is TGTGCCAGCAGTCCCGGGACAGGGGTTTCTGAGGAGCAGTACTTC. Translation: CASSPGTGVSEEQYF.

The rearrangement joins TRBV6-1 to TRBJ2-3; tentatively, D is TRBD1 (6 bases). The CDR3 covers 15 residues. The V gene's germline CDR1 is MNHNS and CDR2 SASEGT. Trimming left V 4 bases short and J 0 bases short, with 11 bases between. The CDR3 here is CASSGGGVSTDTQYF. CDR3 DNA: TGTGCCAGCAGTGGAGGGGGAGTTAGCACAGATACGCAGTATTTT.

CDR3 in DNA: TGTGCCAGCAGCTTACGGGACAAGGGAAACATTCAGTACTTC. Residues: CASSLRDKGNIQYF. V is TRBV7-2 and J is TRBJ2-4; D is perhaps TRBD1 (6 bases). Germline values: CDR1 SGHTA, CDR2 FQGNSA. CDR3 size: 14 residues. The ends were cut back, 2 bases at V and 6 bases at J, with 11 bases in the middle.

V gene TRBV7-9 combines with J gene TRBJ2-2, with TRBD1 as a possible D gene (6 bases). Germline CDR1 reads SEHNR; CDR2 reads FQNEAQ (reference sequence). V gave up 0 bases and J gave up 3 bases, with 11 bases separating them. CDR3 length: 16 amino acids. CDR3 amino acids: CASSLAQGMDTGELFF. CDR3 in DNA: TGTGCCAGCAGCTTAGCGCAGGGGATGGACACCGGGGAGCTGTTTTTT.

This rearrangement joins TRBV7-3 to TRBJ2-5, with 10 bases lining up with TRBD2. From germline, CDR1 is SGHTA and CDR2 FQGTGA. V gave up 0 bases and J gave up 10 bases; unmatched junction bases: 5. This CDR3 is built from 14 residues. CDR3: CASSLTASGSHQYF. CDR3 DNA sequence: TGTGCCAGCAGCTTAACGGCTAGCGGGAGCCACCAGTACTTC.

The chain is built from TRBV6-6 and TRBJ2-2; 9 bases line up with TRBD1. Trimming at V came to 7 bases and at J to 3 bases, leaving 3 bases not matched to a gene. The V gene's germline CDR1 is MNHNY and CDR2 SVGAGI (reference sequence). The CDR3 is 14 residues long. The CDR3 spells CASTWTGDTGELFF. The CDR3, as DNA: TGTGCCAGCACCTGGACAGGGGACACCGGGGAGCTGTTTTTT.

V gene TRBV5-5 combines with J gene TRBJ1-2, with D perhaps TRBD1 (5 bases). Germline assignment: CDR1 SGHKS and CDR2 YYEKEE (reference sequence). The V and J ends lost 1 base and 5 bases respectively, with 12 bases between them. The CDR3 loop spans 14 amino acids. The CDR3: CASSLLFDSYGYTF. The DNA for the CDR3 is TGTGCCAGCAGCTTGTTATTTGACAGTTATGGCTACACCTTC.

The V and J genes are TRBV5-1 and TRBJ1-3, with TRBD1 matching over 11 bases. The CDR3 is 18 residues long. Per germline, CDR1 SGHRS and CDR2 YFSETQ. The J segment lost 0 bases and the V segment lost 4 bases, leaving 9 bases of the junction unmatched. CDR3 region: CASSMGQGGYLSGNTIYF. The CDR3 DNA reads TGCGCCAGCAGCATGGGACAGGGGGGTTACCTCTCTGGAAACACCATATATTTT. The entire variable domain, with the rest obtained from reference TRBV5-1 and TRBJ1-3, is as follows: KAGVTQTPRYLIKTRGQQVTLSCSPISGHRSVSWYQQTPGQGLQFLFEYFSETQRNKGNFPGRFSGRQFSNSRSEMNVSTLELGDSALYLCASSMGQGGYLSGNTIYFGEGSWLTVV.

The rearrangement joins TRBV5-1 to TRBJ2-3, with unresolved D. The CDR3 is 13 residues long. V shed 0 bases and J shed 3 bases, with 5 bases lying between them. In germline, CDR1 is SGHRS, CDR2 YFSETQ. The CDR3 reads CASSLDSTDTQYF. CDR3 DNA sequence: TGCGCCAGCAGCTTGGACTCTACAGATACGCAGTATTTT.

The chain joins TRBV28 to TRBJ1-1; D perhaps matches TRBD1 (5 bases). The CDR3 has 15 residues. Germline-derived CDR1 and CDR2 are MDHEN and SYDVKM. Trimming left V 5 bases short and J 3 bases short, with 16 bases between. This chain's CDR3 is CASSPGRGVYTEAFF. DNA of the CDR3: TGTGCCAGCAGTCCAGGGCGCGGTGTATACACTGAAGCTTTCTTT. The full variable domain, in which reference TRBV28 and TRBJ1-1 provide the parts outside the CDR3, is DVKVTQSSRYLVKRTGEKVFLECVQDMDHENMFWYRQDPGLGLRLIYFSYDVKMKEKGDIPEGYSVSREKKERFSLILESASTNQTSMYLCASSPGRGVYTEAFFGQGTRLTVV.

This clone was seen only a few times. V is TRBV6-5 and J is TRBJ2-5; 11 nucleotides match TRBD2. The DNA end favors TRBJ2-7, so the J call may be wrong. Germline CDR1 reads MNHEY; CDR2 reads SVGAGI. This CDR3 comprises 14 residues. CDR3 loop: CASSQLAGAYEQYF. The CDR3, as DNA: TGTGCCAGCAGTCAACTAGCGGGAGCCTACGAGCAGTACTTC.

CDR3 DNA sequence: TGTGCCAGCACTCTACAGGGACAGGGGGCAGATACGCAGTATTTT. Protein sequence: CASTLQGQGADTQYF. The chain employs TRBV2 and TRBJ2-3; 11 nucleotides match TRBD1. The germline V gene has CDR1 SNHLY and CDR2 FYNNEI. V shed 7 bases, J shed 4 bases, and the junction held 7 bases outside the gene matches. The CDR3 is made up of 15 amino acids.

This chain joins TRBV7-9 and TRBJ1-4; maybe TRBD1 (6 bases). This CDR3 is built from 15 residues. V was shortened by 1 base and J by 5 bases, with 11 bases between the two germline ends. Germline CDR1 and CDR2: SEHNR and FQNEAQ (reference sequence). In DNA, the CDR3 is TGTGCCAGCAGCTTAGACGGGACACCCAATGAAAAACTGTTTTTT. Translating it yields CASSLDGTPNEKLFF. The full variable domain, rest sourced from reference TRBV7-9 and TRBJ1-4, is DTGVSQNPRHKITKRGQNVTFRCDPISEHNRLYWYRQTLGQGPEFLTYFQNEAQLEKSRLLSDRFSAERPKGSFSTLEIQRTEQGDSAMYLCASSLDGTPNEKLFFGSGTQLSVL.

The V and J genes are TRBV7-8 and TRBJ2-1, with TRBD1 as a possible D gene (7 bases). Germline V gene lookup returns CDR1 SGHVS and CDR2 FQNEAQ. V lost 5 bases, J lost 9 bases, and 23 bases lay in between. CDR3 size: 16 residues. The CDR3 reads CASSPSFRGDEGEQFF. Written as DNA, the CDR3 is TGTGCCAGCAGCCCTAGTTTCAGGGGGGACGAAGGTGAGCAGTTCTTC. The full variable domain, completed using reference TRBV7-8 and TRBJ2-1, is GAGVSQSPRYKVAKRGQDVALRCDPISGHVSLFWYQQALGQGPEFLTYFQNEAQLDKSGLPSDRFFAERPEGSVSTLKIQRTQQEDSAVYLCASSPSFRGDEGEQFFGPGTRLTVL.

This sequence joins TRBV9 and TRBJ2-3, with a weak D call TRBD1 (6 bases). Germline CDR1 and CDR2: SGDLS and YYNGEE. V was shortened by 4 bases and J by 1 base, with 10 bases between the two germline ends. The CDR3 length is 14 residues. The CDR3 region has the DNA TGTGCCAGCAGCCCGAGGACAGGCACAGATACGCAGTATTTT. It translates to CASSPRTGTDTQYF.